This T cell receptor (beta chain) comes out of a study of T cells in Graves' hyperthyroidism and ophthalmopathy (dated by TCRdb to about 2019). Some background on the complete study: A discovery cohort of about a hundred patients, 43 with Graves' ophthalmopathy and over 55 with stable Graves' hyperthyroidism, was used to find distinguishing TCR V-J signatures. Whether ophthalmopathy could be predicted prospectively was tested in an independent validation cohort made up of 18 to 20 hyperthyroidism patients plus 17 patients who later progressed to ophthalmopathy. The roughly 91 discovery patients were randomly split 7:3 into training and test sets. Thyroid tissue and blood T-cell repertoires from about six Graves' hyperthyroidism patients were also compared in the study. Following sampling, methimazole starting at 30 mg daily was given to hyperthyroidism patients, and high-dose intravenous methylprednisolone was given to ophthalmopathy patients. TCR Vbeta CDR3 sequencing of 130 to 150 peripheral blood samples (under 45 ophthalmopathy, 75 hyperthyroidism and approximately 17 progressor patients) is reported in the paper.

Any patient with an uncontrolled infection, another autoimmune disease, pregnancy or lactation was excluded. Diagnoses were established on the basis of clinical symptoms, serum thyroxine and TRAb, thyroid ultrasound, and orbital computed tomography. Total RNA was extracted using Trizol reagent, and RNA quality was assessed on an Agilent 2100 Bioanalyzer. Trimming takes 3 bases off V and 4 bases off J; junction bases not matched to a gene: 4. From cysteine to phenylalanine, the CDR3 is 15 amino acids long. The sequence is cut down to CDR3 DNA, 45 bases in frame from base 1. CDR1 and CDR2 were assigned from the germline V gene as SNHLY and FYNNEI. General findings and caveats noted by the study authors: A 13 V-J signature model separated ophthalmopathy from stable hyperthyroidism, with around 91% sensitivity and 81.08% specificity in cross-validation and 80%/75% in testing. Most expanded thyroid clonotypes (frequency above 0.001) were also detected in blood, suggesting blood repertoires may reflect thyroid immune responses. In validation, the model predicted progression to ophthalmopathy a median of about 6 months before onset, with about 64% sensitivity and about 72% specificity. Sample size was not statistically predetermined, and investigators were not blinded to group allocation.

The TCR beta CDR3 regions were amplified from the RNA transcripts. The first round of RT-PCR for the TCR CDR3 was performed with the HTBI primer set and the Qiagen OneStep RT-PCR kit. Libraries were constructed in a second round of multiplex PCR, after which size selection and purification were performed. Paired-end sequencing of the libraries was performed with 100 bp reads on an Illumina HiSeq2000. The paper's processing steps were these. SOAPnuke was used to process the raw data, with reads discarded if the reads contained adapters or uncalled bases, had a mean Phred below 15, or lacked an exact constant-primer or identifier match. High-quality paired reads were merged with COPE v1.2.5, and unique nucleotide sequences were defined as clonotypes. MiTCR v1.1 was used to align clonotypes to the IMGT TRBV, TRBD and TRBJ reference segments. Only V-J combinations with frequency above 0.0001, covering roughly 99% of repertoires, were analysed. A TCS score was defined as the ratio between F50 (clonal expansion) and ExV (chaos), using BLOSUM62-based TCRdist between CDR3 peptides within each V-J. Welch's t-statistics and random forest reduced around 510 V-J features to fewer than 15, which were used in a naive Bayes classifier (R e1071). Thyroid-blood repertoire similarity was quantified with the Morisita-Horn index. The public reads were run again by TCRdb, first through fastp at Q25 and then through MiXCR, and only productive beta chains were kept. Duplicate CDR3 protein sequences are folded into a single record with the most common DNA and genes. These V and J calls are TCRdb output, not the study's own analysis. In this sample the table shows 660,000 or so distinct CDR3 sequences, roughly 45% of which occur a single time. In total, the top ten clones hold 7% to 7.5% of the sample.

This clonotype was counted ten times or more. Its recognized antigen is unknown. No base quality information exists; no much larger clone differs at one position. The specimen was peripheral blood or thyroid tissue (not recorded which). The chain is assembled from TRBV2 and TRBJ1-5, with TRBD1 identical over 9 junction bases. The TCR sequence derives from an adult man with Graves' disease, either hyperthyroidism or ophthalmopathy (not recorded which). The CDR3 corresponds to CASSEDGQGNQPQHF. The nucleotide sequence reads TGTGCCAGCAGTGAGGATGGACAGGGGAATCAGCCCCAGCATTTT.